This T cell receptor (beta chain) was sequenced for a study of blood T cell repertoires in COVID-19. In the study overall: Some COVID-19 samples were acute and others convalescent; all came from the United States, Italy and Spain. Sources were T cells, B-cell-depleted T cells, or PBMCs; the material itself was cDNA or gDNA.

Trimming cost V 5 bases and J 1 base; bases outside gene matches: 6. CDR3 length: 15 residues. Germline CDR1 reads ENHRY; CDR2 reads SYGVKD. Seattle patient enrollment occurred during active infection, with longitudinal follow-up thereafter. Original processing methods: Cell counts per sample came from amplifying reference gene primers. Only in-frame clones appear in the TCRdb table, and some are missing; sequencing was by immunoSEQ multiplex PCR. Clone size and the V and J calls come from that table; the DNA yielded D and trimming. In the table there are around 200,000 clones, around 85% of which are singletons.

The clonotype comes from a woman aged 55-69 years with COVID-19, enrolled during active disease. The rearrangement uses TRBV10-3 and TRBJ2-3; TRBD1 matches 7 bases. Sequencing input: peripheral blood. CDR3 sequence reads: CAISSAGTGTDTQYF. The CDR3 coding sequence is TGTGCCATCAGTTCAGCCGGGACAGGCACAGATACGCAGTATTTT.